These 19 T cell receptor beta chains were sequenced from one sample in a study of blood T cell repertoires in COVID-19. This table comes from immunoSEQ multiplex PCR, and its TCRdb copy is limited to in-frame clones, with some not included. The sample lists 150,000 to 200,000 clones, around 87% occurring once. Sequenced: peripheral blood. These receptors were taken from a young man with active or convalescent COVID-19.

The CDR3 DNA is TGTGCCAGCTCAATACAGTCGAAGGATCAGCCCCAGCATTTT. Translated: CASSIQSKDQPQHF. The chain joins TRBV18 to TRBJ1-5; D gene unclear. The germline V gene has CDR1 KGHSH and CDR2 LQKENI. Trimming shortened V by 5 bases and J by 5 bases, and 13 bases separated the two germline ends. The CDR3 is 14 residues long.

V usage is TRBV5-1 and J usage is TRBJ2-1; 7 bases are a match to TRBD2. J gave up 9 bases and V 4 bases, and 19 bases lay outside the gene matches. This CDR3 spans 17 amino acids. Per the germline V gene, CDR1 is SGHRS and CDR2 is YFSETQ. CDR3 nucleotides: TGCGCCAGCAGCGGATTTGGGGTCGCGGGAGACGCGGGTGAGCAGTTCTTC. It is translated as CASSGFGVAGDAGEQFF.

The chain couples TRBV5-4 to TRBJ2-2; 8 bases align to TRBD2. V shed 5 bases and J 0 bases; nucleotides not matched to a gene: 0. Germline CDR1 reads SGHNT; CDR2 reads YYREEE (reference sequence). CDR3 length: 14 residues. The CDR3 nucleotides are TGTGCCAGCAGACTAGCGGCGAACACCGGGGAGCTGTTTTTT. Translated: CASRLAANTGELFF.

The J gene is TRBJ2-3, the V gene TRBV27; tentatively, D is TRBD2 (5 bases). Trimming removed 1 base at V and 2 bases at J, with 13 bases between. Germline CDR1 and CDR2: MNHEY and SMNVEV (reference sequence). The CDR3 runs 16 residues. The CDR3 bases are TGTGCCAGCAGTTTATATGTGGGAGTCGACACAGATACGCAGTATTTT. Translated: CASSLYVGVDTDTQYF.

The V and J genes are TRBV7-8 and TRBJ1-1; D remains unclear. CDR1 SGHVS and CDR2 FQNEAQ come from the germline V gene. This CDR3 comprises 14 residues. The V and J ends lost 5 bases and 4 bases respectively, with 14 bases between them. The CDR3 reads CASSQEAGVTEAFF. Here the CDR3 DNA reads TGTGCCAGCAGCCAAGAGGCGGGAGTCACTGAAGCTTTCTTT. The complete variable domain, with remaining parts taken from reference TRBV7-8 and TRBJ1-1, reads GAGVSQSPRYKVAKRGQDVALRCDPISGHVSLFWYQQALGQGPEFLTYFQNEAQLDKSGLPSDRFFAERPEGSVSTLKIQRTQQEDSAVYLCASSQEAGVTEAFFGQGTRLTVV.

The gene calls are TRBV7-6 and TRBJ1-5; TRBD1 might be the D (5 bases). Trimming removed 5 bases at V and 4 bases at J, with 9 bases between. The CDR3 has 13 residues. CDR1 is SGHVS and CDR2 is FNYEAQ in the germline V gene. CDR3 DNA sequence: TGTGCCAGCAGCCTCGACAGTAATCAGCCCCAGCATTTT. It is translated as CASSLDSNQPQHF.

The V gene is TRBV6-1, the J gene TRBJ1-3; 8 bases are shared with TRBD1. Germline CDR1 reads MNHNS; CDR2 reads SASEGT. The length of the CDR3 is 16 residues. J lost 2 bases, V lost 4 bases, and 7 bases had no gene match. CDR3 region: CASSGLTDRAGNTIYF. CDR3 sequence (DNA): TGTGCCAGCAGTGGACTGACGGACAGGGCTGGAAACACCATATATTTT.

The rearrangement joins TRBV11-3 to TRBJ1-3; D uncertain. V dropped 3 bases and J dropped 4 bases, with 4 bases sitting between them. This CDR3 region has 12 residues. Per the germline V gene, CDR1 is SGHNT and CDR2 is YENEEA. The CDR3 spells CASSFIGNTIYF. As DNA, the CDR3 is TGTGCCAGCAGCTTTATAGGAAACACCATATATTTT.

The CDR3 loop is CASSSATGGGGYGYTF. CDR3 nucleotide sequence: TGTGCCAGCAGTTCGGCGACTGGTGGGGGCGGCTATGGCTACACCTTC. The genes are TRBV27 and TRBJ1-2, with a tentative D call TRBD1 (6 bases). V shed 4 bases and J shed 4 bases, with 19 bases lying between them. CDR1 and CDR2 (germline): MNHEY, SMNVEV (reference sequence). The CDR3 consists of 16 residues.

This clone was observed once. The J gene is TRBJ2-3, the V gene TRBV6-2 or TRBV6-3; perhaps TRBD2 as D (5 bases). The CDR3 consists of 16 residues. Germline V lookup: CDR1 MNHEY, CDR2 SVGEGT. V was cut by 6 bases and J by 0 bases, with 16 bases left in between. The CDR3 loop is CASSKTRLTSTDTQYF. In DNA form, the CDR3 reads TGTGCCAGCAGCAAAACGCGACTAACTAGCACAGATACGCAGTATTTT.

V is TRBV28 and J is TRBJ2-7; D not resolved. CDR1 is MDHEN, CDR2 SYDVKM, per germline. The CDR3 consists of 13 residues. V was pared by 3 bases and J by 2 bases, with 8 bases between. CDR3 sequence (DNA): TGTGCCAGCAGTTTCCAGGTGCCCTACGAGCAGTACTTC. This codes for CASSFQVPYEQYF. Looking up the rest from reference TRBV28 and TRBJ2-7 gives the full variable domain: DVKVTQSSRYLVKRTGEKVFLECVQDMDHENMFWYRQDPGLGLRLIYFSYDVKMKEKGDIPEGYSVSREKKERFSLILESASTNQTSMYLCASSFQVPYEQYFGPGTRLTVT.

The chain uses TRBV27 and TRBJ1-5; 10 positions match TRBD1. This CDR3 comprises 15 residues. Germline V gives CDR1 MNHEY, CDR2 SMNVEV (reference sequence). V dropped 8 bases and J dropped 4; count of bases not matched to a gene: 8. CDR3 DNA sequence: TGTGCCAGCTGGGACAGGGGAAGATTGAATCAGCCCCAGCATTTT. Residues: CASWDRGRLNQPQHF.

The chain has TRBV5-4 and TRBJ1-1; 9 bases align to TRBD1. The ends lost 3 bases at V and 4 bases at J; junction bases unmatched: 7. CDR3 size: 15 residues. CDR1 is SGHNT, CDR2 YYREEE, per germline (reference sequence). CDR3 loop: CASSWGGQGSTEAFF. The CDR3 DNA sequence: TGTGCCAGCAGCTGGGGGGGACAGGGAAGCACTGAAGCTTTCTTT.

This clone has only a few counts. V gene TRBV28 combines with J gene TRBJ1-1, with D perhaps TRBD1 (6 bases). V dropped 7 bases and J dropped 0 bases, with 15 bases sitting between them. Germline V lookup: CDR1 MDHEN, CDR2 SYDVKM. The CDR3 is 15 amino acids. CDR3 amino acids: CASIIPGQVNTEAFF. The CDR3 DNA sequence: TGTGCCAGCATTATCCCGGGACAAGTGAACACTGAAGCTTTCTTT. Full variable domain (missing parts from reference TRBV28 and TRBJ1-1): DVKVTQSSRYLVKRTGEKVFLECVQDMDHENMFWYRQDPGLGLRLIYFSYDVKMKEKGDIPEGYSVSREKKERFSLILESASTNQTSMYLCASIIPGQVNTEAFFGQGTRLTVV.

V gene TRBV3-1 (or the pseudogene TRBV3-2) combines with J gene TRBJ2-1; 8 nucleotides agree with TRBD2. V was clipped by 4 bases and J by 8 bases; unmatched bases: 10. This CDR3 has 15 amino acids. Germline V gene sequence: CDR1 LGHDT, CDR2 YNNKEL (reference sequence). CDR3 in amino acids: CASSLRASGPHEQFF. In DNA, the CDR3 is TGTGCCAGCAGCCTCCGCGCTAGCGGGCCTCATGAGCAGTTCTTC.

The chain has TRBV7-6 and TRBJ1-5; no firm D call. This CDR3 is 15 amino acids long. Per the germline V gene, CDR1 is SGHVS and CDR2 is FNYEAQ. Trimming took off 2 bases at V and 3 bases at J, with 11 bases between the two ends. The CDR3, as DNA: TGTGCCAGCAGCTTATATTGGGCAGACAATCAGCCCCAGCATTTT. Its protein is CASSLYWADNQPQHF.

CDR3: CASSPQRDVFSGNTIYF. The CDR3 DNA reads as TGTGCCAGCAGCCCCCAGCGGGACGTCTTCTCTGGAAACACCATATATTTT. The rearrangement links TRBV14 to TRBJ1-3, with a tentative D call TRBD1 (5 bases). The CDR3 is made up of 17 amino acids. The germline V gene encodes CDR1 SGHDN and CDR2 FVKESK. V was clipped by 4 bases and J by 0 bases, with 16 bases between them.

This clone has just a few counts. The chain employs TRBV2 and TRBJ1-2; 9 nucleotides align to TRBD1. V shed 6 bases, J shed 3 bases, and the junction held 5 bases outside the gene matches. The CDR3 length is 14 residues. Germline V CDR1 and CDR2: SNHLY, FYNNEI. Here the CDR3 DNA reads TGTGCCAGCAGAAGGGACAGGGTAGACTATGGCTACACCTTC. It yields the protein CASRRDRVDYGYTF.

Here the CDR3 DNA reads TGCGCCAGCAGCCAATCCCACCCGACAGGCGCTAATGAAAAACTGTTTTTT. It codes for CASSQSHPTGANEKLFF. This chain connects TRBV4-3 to TRBJ1-4, with a possible D match to TRBD1 (6 bases). The CDR3 totals 17 residues. V was cut by 2 bases and J by 3 bases, with 16 bases left in between. CDR1 is LGHNA and CDR2 is YSLEER in the germline V gene.